This T cell receptor beta chain was documented in a study of control samples from healthy donors and cancer patients (dated by TCRdb to between 2020 and 2021). Unmatched junction bases come to 6, with V trimmed by 2 bases and J by 5 bases. Measured from the cysteine to the phenylalanine, the CDR3 is 15 residues long. The DNA shown is the 45-base CDR3, in frame from base 1. In the germline V gene, CDR1 corresponds to SNHLY and CDR2 to FYNNEI. This clone was counted a single time. There is no known antigen for this receptor. No much larger clonotype is one base removed from it; base qualities were not supplied. Library preparation used the immunoSEQ multiplex PCR assay. TCRdb took this table from immuneACCESS and kept in-frame rearrangements with V and J called. Such tables lack part of the clones; where checked against another copy, unresolved V genes explain under half of the gap, and the rest is unexplained. This sample gives about 150,000 clones in total; about 93% of them show up just once. The ten largest clones add up to about 2.4% of the sample.

The sequencing input was blood. The sequence came from a man in his fifties or sixties in good health. In this chain, TRBV2 is recombined with TRBJ2-5; TRBD1 lines up with 9 middle nucleotides. CDR3 loop: CASSELTGGFETQYF. At the DNA level, the sequence is TGTGCCAGCAGTGAATTAACAGGGGGCTTTGAGACCCAGTACTTC. Outside the CDR3, residues come from the reference TRBV2 and TRBJ2-5 proteins, so the full variable domain is: EPEVTQTPSHQVTQMGQEVILRCVPISNHLYFYWYRQILGQKVEFLVSFYNNEISEKSEIFDDQFSVERPDGSNFTLKIRSTKLEDSAMYFCASSELTGGFETQYFGPGTRLLVL.